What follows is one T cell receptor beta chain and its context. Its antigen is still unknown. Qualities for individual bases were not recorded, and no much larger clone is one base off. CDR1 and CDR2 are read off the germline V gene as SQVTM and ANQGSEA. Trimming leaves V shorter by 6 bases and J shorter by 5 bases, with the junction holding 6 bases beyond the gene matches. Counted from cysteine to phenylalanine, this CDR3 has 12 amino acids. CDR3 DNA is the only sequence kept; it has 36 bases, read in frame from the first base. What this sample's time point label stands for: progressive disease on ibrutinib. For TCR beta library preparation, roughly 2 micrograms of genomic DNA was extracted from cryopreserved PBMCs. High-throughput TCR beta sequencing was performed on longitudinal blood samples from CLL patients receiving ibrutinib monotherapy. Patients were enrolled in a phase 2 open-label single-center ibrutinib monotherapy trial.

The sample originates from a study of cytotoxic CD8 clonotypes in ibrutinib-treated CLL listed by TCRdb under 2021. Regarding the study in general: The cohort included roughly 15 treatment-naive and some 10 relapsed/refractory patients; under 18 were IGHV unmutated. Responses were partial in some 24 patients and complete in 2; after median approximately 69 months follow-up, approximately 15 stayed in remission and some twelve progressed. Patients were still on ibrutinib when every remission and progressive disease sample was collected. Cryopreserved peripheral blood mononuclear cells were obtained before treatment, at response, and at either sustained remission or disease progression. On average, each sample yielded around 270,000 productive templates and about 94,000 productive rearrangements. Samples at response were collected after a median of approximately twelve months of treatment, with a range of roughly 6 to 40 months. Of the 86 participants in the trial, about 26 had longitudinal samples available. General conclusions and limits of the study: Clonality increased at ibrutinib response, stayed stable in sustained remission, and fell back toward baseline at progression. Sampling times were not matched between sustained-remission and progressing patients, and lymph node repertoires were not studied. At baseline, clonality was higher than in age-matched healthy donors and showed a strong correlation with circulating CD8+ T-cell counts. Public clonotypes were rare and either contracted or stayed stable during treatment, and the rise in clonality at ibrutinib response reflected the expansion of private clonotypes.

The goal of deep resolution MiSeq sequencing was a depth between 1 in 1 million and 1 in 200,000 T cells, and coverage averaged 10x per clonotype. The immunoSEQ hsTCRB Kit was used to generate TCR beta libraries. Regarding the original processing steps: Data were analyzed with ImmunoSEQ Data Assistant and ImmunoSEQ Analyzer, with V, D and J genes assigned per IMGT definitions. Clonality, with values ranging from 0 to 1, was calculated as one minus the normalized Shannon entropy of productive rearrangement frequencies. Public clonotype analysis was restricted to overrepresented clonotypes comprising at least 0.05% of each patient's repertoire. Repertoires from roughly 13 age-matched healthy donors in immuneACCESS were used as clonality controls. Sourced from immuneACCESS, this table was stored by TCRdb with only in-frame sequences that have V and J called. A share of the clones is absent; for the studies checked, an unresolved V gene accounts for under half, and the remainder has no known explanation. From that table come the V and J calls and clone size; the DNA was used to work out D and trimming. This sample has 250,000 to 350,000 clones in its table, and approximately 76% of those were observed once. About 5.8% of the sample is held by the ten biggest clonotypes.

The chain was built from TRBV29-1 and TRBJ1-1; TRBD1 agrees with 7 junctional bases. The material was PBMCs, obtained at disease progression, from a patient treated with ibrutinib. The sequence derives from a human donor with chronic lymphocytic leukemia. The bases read TGCAGCGTCGACGCCAGGGGGACTGAAGCTTTCTTT. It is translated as CSVDARGTEAFF.